This TCR beta chain was profiled in a study of cytomegalovirus exposure and HLA in healthy donors. About this clone: At one boundary the junction diverges from the germline segment, which might be a read error.

CDR3 length: 12 amino acids. Looked up from germline, CDR1 is MDHEN and CDR2 is SYDVKM. 60 Vbeta and 13 Jbeta primers were used in PCR. The assay was immunoSEQ multiplex PCR, and TCRdb's table has in-frame clones only and misses some. The sample holds 90,000 to 110,000 clones, 75% to 85% seen once. This clonotype was sampled from a man aged 18-30 years in good health and CMV-seronegative. The V call is TRBV28, the J call TRBJ2-7, with TRBD2 as a possible D gene (5 bases). Sequenced material: PBMCs. Here the CDR3 reads CASSTPREEQYF. The CDR3 DNA follows: TGTGCCAGCAGCACTCCGAGGGAAGAGCAGTATTTC.